Listed below are T cell receptor beta chains from one sample, sequenced in a study of CD8 T cells in ankylosing spondylitis. MiXCR, run by TCRdb on the 5' RACE reads, gives a single entry per CDR3 protein. The sample lists about 27,000 distinct CDR3 sequences; roughly 7.9% were seen once. The sequenced sample was blood. These receptors were collected from a male donor with ankylosing spondylitis or in good health (not recorded which). Each CDR3 is given with its conserved first and last residue. The order of the fields is clone size, V gene, D gene, J gene, CDR3 length, CDR3 DNA, CDR3 protein. D genes are given only for firm matches. Size tells how often a clone was seen (once, few, many) or the class of an expanded clone, and some rows leave it out.

>few|TRBV11-2|.|TRBJ1-1|14
TGTGCCAGCAGCCAACAGCTTATGAACACTGAAGCTTTCTTT
CASSQQLMNTEAFF
>.|TRBV7-8|.|TRBJ1-1|12
TGTGCCAGCAGCTTTAAGAACACTGAAGCTTTCTTT
CASSFKNTEAFF
>many|TRBV20-1|.|TRBJ2-5|14
TGCAGTGCATGCCTGGGGTCGCAAGAAGAGACCCAGTACTTC
CSACLGSQEETQYF
>few|TRBV5-1|TRBD2|TRBJ2-5|15
TGCGCCAGCAGCTTGGAAGTGGGACTAGAAGAGACCCAGTACTTC
CASSLEVGLEETQYF
>.|TRBV12-3/TRBV12-4|.|TRBJ2-3|12
TGTGCCAGCTGGCGCGGCACAGATACGCAGTATTTT
CASWRGTDTQYF
>few|TRBV28|.|TRBJ2-6|15
TGTGCCAGCAGTCCTCCGAGATCTGGGGCCAACGTCCTGACTTTC
CASSPPRSGANVLTF
>large|TRBV6-6|TRBD1|TRBJ2-1|11
TGTGCCACCCTGACAGGGGTCGAGCAGTTCTTC
CATLTGVEQFF
>few|TRBV5-1|.|TRBJ1-1|16
TGCGCCAGCAGCTTGGCCTGGGGGGGGCTGAGCACTGAAGCTTTCTTT
CASSLAWGGLSTEAFF
>.|TRBV6-5|.|TRBJ1-1|13
TGTGCCAGCAGTTACGATAGGGACACTGAAGCTTTCTTT
CASSYDRDTEAFF
>once|TRBV20-1|.|TRBJ2-2|14
TGCAGTGCCGCCCGAGACGGGGATACCGGGGAGCTGTTTTTT
CSAARDGDTGELFF
>many|TRBV20-1|.|TRBJ2-4|16
TGCAGTGCTGGGACTCACACGAGTCTAGCCAAAAACATTCAGTACTTC
CSAGTHTSLAKNIQYF
>.|TRBV11-2|TRBD2|TRBJ2-1|16
TGTGCCAGCAGCTTAGCGTCGGGGGGACCTTACAATGAGCAGTTCTTC
CASSLASGGPYNEQFF
>few|TRBV29-1|.|TRBJ2-2|15
TGCAGCGTTGACGTCGGGTCTGCTAACACCGGGGAGCTGTTTTTT
CSVDVGSANTGELFF
>few|TRBV6-2/TRBV6-3|.|TRBJ1-5|12
TGTGCCAGCAGTAGGCCCAATCAGCCCCAGCATTTT
CASSRPNQPQHF
>.|TRBV5-1|.|TRBJ2-3|13
TGCGCCAGCAGTTCGGGAAGCACAGATACGCAGTATTTT
CASSSGSTDTQYF
>few|TRBV4-3|TRBD1|TRBJ2-1|15
TGCGCCAGCAGCCCCCGGGACAGGGGGGACAATGAGCAGTTCTTC
CASSPRDRGDNEQFF
>many|TRBV6-2/TRBV6-3|.|TRBJ2-1|11
TGTGCCAGCACCACAAGGGGTGAGCAGTTCTTC
CASTTRGEQFF
>.|TRBV29-1|TRBD2|TRBJ2-5|14
TGCAGCGTTGACCTAGCGGGAGTCCAGGAGACCCAGTACTTC
CSVDLAGVQETQYF
>medium-sized|TRBV7-6|.|TRBJ2-1|15
TGTGCCAGCAGCTTAAATTTGGGCAAAGTCAATGAGCAGTTCTTC
CASSLNLGKVNEQFF
>many|TRBV28|.|TRBJ2-5|14
TGTGCCAGCAGTTTACAGGGAAGAAAAGAGACCCAGTACTTC
CASSLQGRKETQYF
>many|TRBV7-2|.|TRBJ2-5|14
TGTGCCAGCAGCTCCCGGGTCCTCCAAGAGACCCAGTACTTC
CASSSRVLQETQYF
>many|TRBV7-3|.|TRBJ2-2|16
TGTGCCAGCAGCCCCCTCGCGACGGGTAACACCGGGGAGCTGTTTTTT
CASSPLATGNTGELFF
>.|TRBV5-1|TRBD1|TRBJ2-6|17
TGCGCCAGCAGCGCCGGGACAGGGTTCTCTGGGGCCAACGTCCTGACTTTC
CASSAGTGFSGANVLTF
>.|TRBV4-2|TRBD2|TRBJ2-1|17
TGTGCCAGCAGCCAAGATTTCACTAGCGGGGGGGACAATGAGCAGTTCTTC
CASSQDFTSGGDNEQFF
>many|TRBV11-1|.|TRBJ2-1|21
TGTGCCAGCAGCTTTAAGGTCCGCGTGGGTTTGAGCTTCAGAACCTACAATGAGCAGTTCTTC
CASSFKVRVGLSFRTYNEQFF
>.|TRBV28|.|TRBJ1-2|15
TGTGCCAGCATGAGGCCTCACCCCACTAACTATGGCTACACCTTC
CASMRPHPTNYGYTF
>many|TRBV28|.|TRBJ2-7|11
TGTGCCAGCAGTGCCGATAACGAGCAGTACTTC
CASSADNEQYF
>many|TRBV5-1|.|TRBJ2-1|18
TGCGCCAGCAGCAAACGACAGAGACTAGTTCGAAGACAGGGCGAGCAGTTCTTC
CASSKRQRLVRRQGEQFF
>few|TRBV5-1|TRBD1|TRBJ1-1|15
TGCGCCAGCAGCTTGGGGGTGAGGACAGGGACTGAAGCTTTCTTT
CASSLGVRTGTEAFF
>few|TRBV28|TRBD1|TRBJ2-7|15
TGTGCTTGCTGGGAACGGGGGACAGGCTCCTACGAGCAGTACTTC
CACWERGTGSYEQYF
>few|TRBV11-2|.|TRBJ2-7|14
TGTGCCAGCGGTTCGGGGGTCCAATTGTACGAGCAGTACTTC
CASGSGVQLYEQYF
>few|TRBV20-1|.|TRBJ1-1|13
TGCAGTGCTGCCCGACGGGGGAACACTGAAGCTTTCTTT
CSAARRGNTEAFF